The 7 T cell receptor beta chains reported below all come from one sample, sequenced in a study of T cells of healthy individuals (dated by TCRdb to the late 2010s). Library construction relied on 5' RACE. Instrument on record: Illumina MiSeq. TCRdb handled the public reads itself, with Q25 trimming in fastp and clone calling in MiXCR, and kept productive beta chains. Under each unique CDR3 protein, matching rows form one entry showing the most common genes and DNA. This sample holds about 96,000 distinct CDR3 sequences; 15% to 20% were observed only once. More than 5.5% of the sample goes to the ten largest clones. These receptors were taken from a human donor in good health.

This chain joins TRBV6-5 and TRBJ1-1; tentative D call: TRBD1 (5 bases). This CDR3 is built from 13 residues. V was cut by 4 bases and J by 3 bases, with 9 bases left in between. Per the germline V gene, CDR1 is MNHEY and CDR2 is SVGAGI. CDR3 amino acids: CASSFSGDTEAFF. The CDR3 bases are TGTGCCAGCAGTTTTTCGGGGGACACTGAAGCTTTCTTT.

This clonotype was seen ten or more times. The chain carries TRBV20-1 and TRBJ1-2; D gene unclear. This CDR3 region has 12 residues. The germline V gene has CDR1 DFQATT and CDR2 SNEGSKA (reference sequence). Trimming pared 4 bases from V and 6 bases from J, leaving 12 bases between. CDR3 region: CSAIKAPDGYTF. CDR3 in DNA: TGCAGTGCTATCAAGGCTCCCGATGGCTACACCTTC.

This rearrangement joins TRBV6-5 to TRBJ1-1; tentative D call: TRBD1 (6 bases). This CDR3 has 15 amino acids. V was pared by 2 bases and J by 7 bases, with 17 bases between. In germline, CDR1 is MNHEY, CDR2 SVGAGI. In DNA form, the CDR3 reads TGTGCCAGCAGTTACAGGGAGGGGGTGAGAAGTGAAGCTTTCTTT. As protein: CASSYREGVRSEAFF.

V usage is TRBV5-6 and J usage is TRBJ1-1, with D unclear. CDR3 length: 14 residues. CDR1 and CDR2 from the germline V gene are SGHDT and YYEEEE. Trimming removed 3 bases at V and 7 bases at J, with 16 bases between. CDR3 residues: CASSSTHPSSEAFF. The CDR3 nucleotides are TGTGCCAGCAGCTCCACCCATCCGTCTAGTGAAGCTTTCTTT.

On this clonotype itself: A clone one base away is much larger, so this may be a read error. This chain joins TRBV4-3 and TRBJ2-7, with a possible D match to TRBD2 (6 bases). This CDR3 has 15 amino acids. Germline V CDR1 and CDR2: LGHNA, YSLEER. In DNA form, the CDR3 reads TGCGCCAGCAGCCAAGAAGAAGGGATGGACTACGAGCGGTACTTC. Its translation: CASSQEEGMDYERYF.

The gene calls are TRBV7-9 and TRBJ2-1; 8 bases are shared with TRBD2. CDR1 and CDR2 (germline): SEHNR, FQNEAQ (reference sequence). CDR3 length equals 15 residues. V shed 7 bases, J shed 5 bases, and the junction held 10 bases outside the gene matches. As DNA, the CDR3 is TGTGCCAGCAACATAATAGCGGGGATAAACAATGAGCAGTTCTTC. As protein: CASNIIAGINNEQFF.

This CDR3 reads CASSDYGISYEQYF. In DNA form, the CDR3 reads TGTGCCAGCAGTGATTACGGGATATCCTACGAGCAGTACTTC. The chain carries TRBV2 and TRBJ2-7, with D tentatively TRBD2 (5 bases). This CDR3 contains 14 residues. The V and J ends lost 3 bases and 1 base respectively, with 10 bases between them. Germline loops: CDR1 SNHLY, CDR2 FYNNEI.